This TCR beta chain was identified during a study of blood T cell repertoires in COVID-19. For the study at large: Acute-phase and convalescent COVID-19 samples originated in the United States, Italy and Spain.

V was cut by 3 bases and J by 8 bases, with 7 bases left in between. The germline gives CDR1 SGHAT, CDR2 FQNNGV. The CDR3 is 12 residues long. Using immunoSEQ multiplex PCR, the repertoire was profiled, and TCRdb retains in-frame clones only, with some absent. The data contain 210,000 or so clones, about 91% of them singletons. J is TRBJ1-4 and V is TRBV11-2; D call uncertain. Input material: peripheral blood. This clonotype originated in a young man with acute or convalescent COVID-19. Here the CDR3 DNA reads TGTGCCAGCAGCTTTTTGCAGGAAAAACTGTTTTTT. Translation: CASSFLQEKLFF.